The sequence of this T cell receptor (beta chain) was determined in a study of blood T cell repertoires in COVID-19. Overall study context: T cells, B-cell-depleted T cells, or PBMCs provided the cDNA or gDNA that served as material.

The CDR3 has 17 amino acids. Germline CDR1 is KGHSH and CDR2 is LQKENI. Losses at the gene ends were 3 bases for V and 5 bases for J; bases not matched to a gene: 13. Here immunoSEQ multiplex PCR was the method, and the copy in TCRdb shows in-frame clones only, minus some. The table includes 120,000 or so clones, approximately 87% detected once. The source material was peripheral blood. The chain couples TRBV18 to TRBJ2-5, with 9 bases identical to TRBD1. The TCR comes from a man between 45 and 60 years old with acute or convalescent COVID-19. CDR3 sequence reads: CASSPRSGTGLGETQYF. In DNA, the CDR3 is TGTGCCAGCTCACCTCGCTCCGGGACAGGGCTCGGGGAGACCCAGTACTTC. Using reference TRBV18 and TRBJ2-5 for the parts outside the CDR3, the full variable domain is NAGVMQNPRHLVRRRGQEARLRCSPMKGHSHVYWYRQLPEEGLKFMVYLQKENIIDESGMPKERFSAEFPKEGPSILRIQQVVRGDSAAYFCASSPRSGTGLGETQYFGPGTRLLVL.